This TCR beta chain was captured in a study of monozygotic twins with inflammatory bowel disease. Reanalyzing the 5' RACE reads, TCRdb keeps one entry per CDR3 protein, without DNA. The table lists approximately 400,000 distinct CDR3 sequences, with around 2.4% in the top ten. Regarding the study as a whole: Twins classed as concordant or discordant showed no difference in repertoire similarity, possibly from limited power. IBD patients had lower TCRbeta diversity (inverse Simpson) than healthy co-twins. Variability may have been added to patient repertoires by differing immunosuppressive treatments.

The germline CDR1 and CDR2 sequences are SGHRS and YFSETQ. The CDR3 totals 14 residues. A remark on this clonotype: Its antigen remains unknown.

Sampling involved one blood draw (roughly 2.5 ml) for every donor. The material sequenced was blood. The receptor comes from a human donor with ulcerative colitis or Crohn's disease, or a healthy co-twin of an affected twin (not recorded which). The gene calls are TRBV5-1 and TRBJ2-7; the TCRdb call, TRBD1, lacks DNA for checking. CDR3 in amino acids: CASSFWTGLGEQYF.